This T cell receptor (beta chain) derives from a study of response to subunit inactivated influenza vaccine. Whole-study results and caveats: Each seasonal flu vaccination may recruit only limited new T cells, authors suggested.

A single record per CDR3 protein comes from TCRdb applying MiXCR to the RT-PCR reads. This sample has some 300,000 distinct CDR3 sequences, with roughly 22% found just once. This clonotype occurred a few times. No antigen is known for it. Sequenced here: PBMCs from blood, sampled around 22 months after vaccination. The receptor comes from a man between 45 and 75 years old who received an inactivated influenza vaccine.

Here the CDR3 reads CSVYSGNLNTEAFF. The CDR3 bases are TGCAGCGTTTATTCAGGGAACCTGAACACTGAAGCTTTCTTT. The V and J genes are TRBV29-1 and TRBJ1-1; a possible D gene is TRBD1 (5 bases). Per germline, CDR1 SQVTM and CDR2 ANQGSEA. The CDR3 consists of 14 residues. Deletions cut 5 bases from V and 0 bases from J, with 13 bases between. Using reference TRBV29-1 and TRBJ1-1 for the parts outside the CDR3, the full variable domain is SAVISQKPSRDICQRGTSLTIQCQVDSQVTMMFWYRQQPGQSLTLIATANQGSEATYESGFVIDKFPISRPNLTFSTLTVSNMSPEDSSIYLCSVYSGNLNTEAFFGQGTRLTVV.